The rows below give T cell receptor beta chains drawn from one sample of a study of blood T cell repertoires in COVID-19. Repertoires were generated with immunoSEQ multiplex PCR, while TCRdb's copy carries only in-frame clones and drops some. The table lists some 52,000 clones, 87% of them singletons. Sequences were obtained from peripheral blood. The receptors come from a human donor with active COVID-19. The donor label of this sample is uncertain. Each CDR3 is given with its conserved first and last residue. D genes are given only for firm matches. Size is stated for part of the rows, as once, few or many counts, or as a class when the clone is expanded.

V	size	J	D	DNA	CDR3
TRBV5-6	.	TRBJ2-7	TRBD1	TGTGCCAGCATTATGATGGGGACAGGGGTTTCCGAGCAGTACTTC	CASIMMGTGVSEQYF
TRBV5-1	.	TRBJ1-4	TRBD1	TGCGCCAGCAGGACGGACAGGGGGAATGAAAAACTGTTTTTT	CASRTDRGNEKLFF
TRBV12-2	.	TRBJ1-1	.	TGTGCAAGTCGCTTAGGGGGGTCTAGCGCTGAAGCTTTCTTT	CASRLGGSSAEAFF
TRBV4-1	.	TRBJ1-5	.	TGCGCCAGCAGCCAAGATGGCAGTCAGAATCAGCCCCAGCATTTT	CASSQDGSQNQPQHF
TRBV3-1/TRBV3-2	few	TRBJ2-7	.	TGTGCCAGCAGCCCAGGATACGAGCAGTACTTC	CASSPGYEQYF
TRBV7-3	.	TRBJ1-2	.	TGTGCCAGCAGCTTAAAGGTAATGTTGGGAGGGAGCGGCTACACCTTC	CASSLKVMLGGSGYTF
TRBV5-4	.	TRBJ2-2	TRBD2	TGTGCCAGCAGCTTGGGAATTAGGACTAGCGGGACCTCCGGGGAGCTGTTTTTT	CASSLGIRTSGTSGELFF
TRBV19	.	TRBJ1-6	.	TGTGCCTCCGAGGGGGATGGGAATTCACCCCTCCACTTT	CASEGDGNSPLHF
TRBV19	.	TRBJ1-6	TRBD1	TGTGCCACACAAGATCAGGGGGGCTTGGGTTCACCCCTCCACTTT	CATQDQGGLGSPLHF
TRBV5-1	.	TRBJ2-6	.	TGCGCCAGCAGCTTGGTCGGGGACTCTGGGGCCAACGTCCTGACTTTC	CASSLVGDSGANVLTF
TRBV18	.	TRBJ1-1	.	TGTGCCAGCTCACCACTAAATGGACTCAAGAACACTGAAGCTTTCTTT	CASSPLNGLKNTEAFF